This T cell receptor beta chain appears in the sequencing data of a study of T cell clones after liver transplantation. As for the study in general: Subjects received no induction therapy and standard immunosuppression until randomization at 12-24 months post-transplant.

The CDR3 is 13 amino acids. CDR1 SGHDT and CDR2 YYEEEE come from the germline V gene. The V gene end was trimmed by 4 bases and the J gene end by 1 base; junction bases not matched to a gene: 1. Profiling relied on immunoSEQ multiplex PCR, and the TCRdb table lists in-frame clones only, not all of them. The profile shows about 75,000 clones, around 84% of them singletons. The specimen comprised CD4+ T cells from blood, sampled roughly 48 months after liver transplant. The rearrangement joins TRBV5-6 to TRBJ2-7; 8 nucleotides match TRBD1. The source is a human patient who received a liver transplant. These T cells may partly come from the graft donor. This CDR3 is CASSRDRSYEQYF. The CDR3 DNA reads as TGTGCCAGCAGCCGGGACAGGTCCTACGAGCAGTACTTC. Looking up the rest from reference TRBV5-6 and TRBJ2-7 gives the full variable domain: DAGVTQSPTHLIKTRGQQVTLRCSPKSGHDTVSWYQQALGQGPQFIFQYYEEEERQRGNFPDRFSGHQFPNYSSELNVNALLLGDSALYLCASSRDRSYEQYFGPGTRLTVT.